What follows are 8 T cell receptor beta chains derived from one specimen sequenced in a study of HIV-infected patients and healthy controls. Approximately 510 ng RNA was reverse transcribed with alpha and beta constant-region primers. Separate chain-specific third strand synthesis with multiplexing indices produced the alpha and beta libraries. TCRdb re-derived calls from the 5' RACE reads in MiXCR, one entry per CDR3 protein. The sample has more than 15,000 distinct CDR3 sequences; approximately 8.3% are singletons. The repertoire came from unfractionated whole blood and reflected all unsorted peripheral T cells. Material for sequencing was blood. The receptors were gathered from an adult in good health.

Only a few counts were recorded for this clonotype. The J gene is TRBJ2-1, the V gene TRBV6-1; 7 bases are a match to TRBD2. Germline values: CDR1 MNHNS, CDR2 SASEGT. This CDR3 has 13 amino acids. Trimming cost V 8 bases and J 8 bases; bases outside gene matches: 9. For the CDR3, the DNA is TGTGCCAGCCGTGGGGAGGGGAACGATGAGCAGTTCTTC. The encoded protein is CASRGEGNDEQFF.

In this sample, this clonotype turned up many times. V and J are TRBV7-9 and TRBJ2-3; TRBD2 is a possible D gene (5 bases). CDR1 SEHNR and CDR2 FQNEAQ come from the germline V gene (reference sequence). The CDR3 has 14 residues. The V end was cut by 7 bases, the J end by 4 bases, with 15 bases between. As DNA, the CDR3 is TGTGCCAGCAAGGGAGACGGGGTTCCAGATACGCAGTATTTT. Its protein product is CASKGDGVPDTQYF. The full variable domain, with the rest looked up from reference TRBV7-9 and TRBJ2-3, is DTGVSQNPRHKITKRGQNVTFRCDPISEHNRLYWYRQTLGQGPEFLTYFQNEAQLEKSRLLSDRFSAERPKGSFSTLEIQRTEQGDSAMYLCASKGDGVPDTQYFGPGTRLTVL.

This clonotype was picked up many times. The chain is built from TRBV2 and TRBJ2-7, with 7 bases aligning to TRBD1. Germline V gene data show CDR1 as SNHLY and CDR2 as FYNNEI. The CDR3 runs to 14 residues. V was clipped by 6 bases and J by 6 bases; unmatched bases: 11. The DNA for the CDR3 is TGTGCCAGCAGGGTCGGGACAGCCTACGGCGAGCAGTACTTC. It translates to CASRVGTAYGEQYF.

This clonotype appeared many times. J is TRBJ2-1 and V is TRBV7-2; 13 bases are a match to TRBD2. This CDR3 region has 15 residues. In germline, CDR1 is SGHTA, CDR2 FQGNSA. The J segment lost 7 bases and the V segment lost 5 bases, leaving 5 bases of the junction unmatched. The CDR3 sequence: CASSRTSGSKNEQFF. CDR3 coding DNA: TGTGCCAGCAGCCGGACTAGCGGGAGTAAGAATGAGCAGTTCTTC.

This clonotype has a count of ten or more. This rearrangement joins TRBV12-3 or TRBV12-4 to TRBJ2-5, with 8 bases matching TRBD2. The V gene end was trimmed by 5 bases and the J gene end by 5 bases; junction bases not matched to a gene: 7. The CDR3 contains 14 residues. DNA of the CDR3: TGTGCCAGCAGTGGGGGATTAGCGGGGGAGACCCAGTACTTC. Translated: CASSGGLAGETQYF.

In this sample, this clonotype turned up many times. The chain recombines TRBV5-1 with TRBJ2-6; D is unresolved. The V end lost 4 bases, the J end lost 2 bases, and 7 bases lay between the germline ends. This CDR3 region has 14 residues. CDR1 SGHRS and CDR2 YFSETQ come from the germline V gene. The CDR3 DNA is TGCGCCAGCAGCCTGGCCGCTGGGGCCAACGTCCTGACTTTC. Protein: CASSLAAGANVLTF.

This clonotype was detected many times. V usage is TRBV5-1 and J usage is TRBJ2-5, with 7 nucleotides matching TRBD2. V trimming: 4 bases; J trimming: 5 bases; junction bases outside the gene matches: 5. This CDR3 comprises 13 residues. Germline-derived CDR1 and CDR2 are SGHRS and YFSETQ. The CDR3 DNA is TGCGCCAGCAGCCCGGACGGGGGGGAGACCCAGTACTTC. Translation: CASSPDGGETQYF.

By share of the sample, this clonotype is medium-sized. DNA for the CDR3: TGTGCCAGCTCACCACTTAGGACAGGCAAGCCCGGGGAGCTGTTTTTT. This encodes CASSPLRTGKPGELFF. The chain links TRBV18 to TRBJ2-2, with 7 positions matching TRBD1. Germline values: CDR1 KGHSH, CDR2 LQKENI. The CDR3 spans 16 residues. V shed 1 base and J 6 bases; nucleotides not matched to a gene: 8.